This T cell receptor beta chain was documented in a study of T-cell reconstitution after alpha-beta-depleted transplantation in children. Study-wide points: Where alpha-beta T cells came from about two months after transplant was reportedly several hundred expanded graft clones. Recipient T cells and thymic progenitors that survived were the source of the high TCRbeta diversity seen at day 60 in some patients. It was newly produced T cells that mostly accounted for T-cell counts and diversity one year after transplant.

V lost 6 bases and J lost 8, with 11 bases in between. Germline V lookup: CDR1 DFQATT, CDR2 SNEGSKA (reference sequence). This CDR3 has 11 amino acids. Many counts were recorded for this clonotype. The antigen is undetermined. Unique molecular identifiers were built into the TCRbeta library. TCRdb used MiXCR to reprocess the PCR reads, holding one entry per CDR3 protein. The profile shows fewer than 700,000 distinct CDR3 sequences, roughly 24% of them singletons. The clonotype originates from a boy less than two years old who had a stem cell transplant for acute myeloid leukemia, so the T cells may come from the graft donor. The starting material was PBMCs, mostly from graft donor cells, obtained 360 days after TCRalphabeta/CD19-depleted stem cell transplant. The J gene is TRBJ2-1, the V gene TRBV20-1; D is tentatively TRBD1 or TRBD2 (5 bases each). The chain's CDR3 is CSAAGTHEQFF. The CDR3 DNA reads as TGCAGTGCGGCAGGGACCCATGAGCAGTTCTTC.